The 17 T cell receptor beta chains presented below share a single source sample, sequenced in a study of cytomegalovirus exposure and HLA in healthy donors. PCR involved 60 Vbeta and 13 Jbeta primers. Only in-frame clones appear in the TCRdb table, and some are missing; sequencing was by immunoSEQ multiplex PCR. The sample contains roughly 130,000 clones, roughly 63% of which appear only once. The specimen was PBMCs. These receptors all stem from a man aged 30 to 45 in good health and CMV-seropositive.

V is TRBV15 and J is TRBJ2-6; D unresolved. The CDR3 runs 13 residues. Between the trimmed V and J ends, which lost 6 bases and 4 bases, there was a span of 7 bases. Germline V gene sequence: CDR1 LNHNV, CDR2 YYDKDF (reference sequence). CDR3 sequence: CATRELGANVLTF. The CDR3 DNA follows: TGTGCCACCAGGGAGTTAGGGGCCAACGTCCTGACTTTC.

The chain has TRBV6-6 and TRBJ2-4, with D possibly being TRBD1 (7 bases). V was clipped by 11 bases and J by 6 bases, with 20 bases between them. The CDR3 loop spans 14 amino acids. Germline-derived CDR1 and CDR2 are MNHNY and SVGAGI (reference sequence). CDR3 sequence reads: CAARDSTGLNIQYF. CDR3 bases: TGTGCCGCGCGGGACAGCACAGGCTTAAACATTCAGTACTTC.

This clone has just a few counts. The rearrangement uses TRBV7-3 and TRBJ2-1; tentative D call: TRBD1 (6 bases). With 5 bases removed from V and 9 bases from J, the gap between germline ends came to 11 bases. CDR3 length: 12 residues. Germline assignment: CDR1 SGHTA and CDR2 FQGTGA. In DNA form, the CDR3 reads TGTGCCAGCAGCCGCCAGGGGTCTGAGCAGTTCTTC. As protein: CASSRQGSEQFF.

This chain joins TRBV5-1 and TRBJ2-7; 12 bases map to TRBD2. After removal of 1 base from V and 6 bases from J, the junction contained 5 bases not matched to a gene. CDR1 is SGHRS, CDR2 YFSETQ, per germline. The CDR3 is 15 residues long. The CDR3 protein is CASSLRLAGDIEQYF. The CDR3 nucleotides are TGCGCCAGCAGCTTGAGACTAGCGGGAGATATCGAGCAGTACTTC.

V and J are TRBV5-4 and TRBJ2-7; 10 bases line up with TRBD2. This CDR3 region has 16 residues. Losses at the gene ends were 3 bases for V and 3 bases for J; bases not matched to a gene: 9. Looked up from germline, CDR1 is SGHNT and CDR2 is YYREEE (reference sequence). The CDR3 sequence: CASSSISSGSVYEQYF. DNA of the CDR3: TGTGCCAGCAGCTCCATTTCTAGCGGGAGCGTCTACGAGCAGTACTTC.

In regard to this clone: Within the sample, other DNA sequences also encode this same CDR3. The rearrangement uses TRBV7-3 and TRBJ2-1; D is possibly TRBD1 (5 bases). Germline CDR1 SGHTA, CDR2 FQGTGA. The CDR3 totals 14 residues. The V and J ends lost 2 bases and 1 base respectively, with 6 bases between them. The CDR3 spells CASSLQGSYNEQFF. In nucleotides, the CDR3 is TGTGCCAGCAGCTTACAGGGATCCTACAATGAGCAGTTCTTC.

V usage is TRBV7-2 and J usage is TRBJ2-2; TRBD2 agrees at 8 bases. V was pared by 0 bases and J by 5 bases, with 8 bases of the junction left unmatched. The V gene's germline CDR1 is SGHTA and CDR2 FQGNSA. This CDR3 contains 17 residues. The CDR3 here is CASSLAHSGRFTGELFF. The CDR3 nucleotides are TGTGCCAGCAGCTTAGCGCACAGCGGGAGATTTACCGGGGAGCTGTTTTTT. Based on the CDR3 plus reference TRBV7-2 and TRBJ2-2, the full variable domain is GAGVSQSPSNKVTEKGKDVELRCDPISGHTALYWYRQSLGQGLEFLIYFQGNSAPDKSGLPSDRFSAERTGGSVSTLTIQRTQQEDSAVYLCASSLAHSGRFTGELFFGEGSRLTVL.

On this clone: One junction end disagrees with the germline gene, perhaps due to a read error. V usage is TRBV7-7 and J usage is TRBJ2-5; D perhaps matches TRBD1 (6 bases). Germline V lookup: CDR1 SSHAT, CDR2 FNYEAQ (reference sequence). The CDR3 sequence is 17 residues long. CDR3 protein: CASSLFPTGDMRETQYF. CDR3 DNA: TGTGCTAGCAGCTTGTTCCCGACAGGAGACATGCGGGAGACCCAGTACTTC.

Comments on this clone: Other DNA sequences in the sample encode the same CDR3. The rearrangement links TRBV5-1 to TRBJ1-4; 7 bases match TRBD1. Germline V gene data show CDR1 as SGHRS and CDR2 as YFSETQ. The CDR3 runs to 14 residues. V lost 2 bases to trimming and J lost 7 bases; unmatched junction nucleotides: 5. In DNA form, the CDR3 reads TGCGCCAGCAGCTTACAGGGGCAGGGTGAAAAACTGTTTTTT. It yields the protein CASSLQGQGEKLFF.

This rearrangement joins TRBV9 to TRBJ1-1; D might be TRBD1 (5 bases). Germline V gene data show CDR1 as SGDLS and CDR2 as YYNGEE. The CDR3 sequence is 17 residues long. V was cut by 4 bases and J by 0 bases, with 19 bases left in between. CDR3 bases: TGTGCCAGCAGCCCACAGGTAGGGAGGAGGGTGAACACTGAAGCTTTCTTT. The encoded protein is CASSPQVGRRVNTEAFF.

The chain employs TRBV5-1 and TRBJ2-2; D is perhaps TRBD1 (5 bases). Trimming cost V 4 bases and J 1 base, with 14 bases left between them. The CDR3 spans 16 residues. Per germline, CDR1 SGHRS and CDR2 YFSETQ. The CDR3: CASSPILTENTGELFF. CDR3 nucleotide sequence: TGCGCCAGCAGCCCTATATTGACAGAGAACACCGGGGAGCTGTTTTTT.

This chain uses TRBV5-1 with TRBJ2-7; D is perhaps TRBD1 (6 bases). The CDR3 loop spans 13 amino acids. The V gene lost 4 bases and the J gene lost 2 bases, with 10 bases spanning the gap. Germline V gene lookup returns CDR1 SGHRS and CDR2 YFSETQ. Written as DNA, the CDR3 is TGCGCCAGCAGCCATGACAGGACCTACGAGCAGTACTTC. Its translation: CASSHDRTYEQYF.

This clone was detected only once. The genes are TRBV5-4 and TRBJ2-7; possibly TRBD1 for D (7 bases). The CDR3 spans 13 residues. V lost 4 bases to trimming and J lost 3 bases, with 11 bases between them. Germline V gives CDR1 SGHNT, CDR2 YYREEE (reference sequence). The CDR3 region is CASSRGTVYEQYF. CDR3 nucleotides: TGTGCCAGCAGCCGCGGGACAGTCTACGAGCAGTACTTC.

J is TRBJ2-7 and V is TRBV13; 9 nucleotides line up with TRBD1. CDR1 is PRHDT, CDR2 FYEKMQ, per germline (reference sequence). The CDR3 contains 16 residues. V dropped 0 bases and J dropped 0; count of bases not matched to a gene: 3. The CDR3 DNA is TGTGCCAGCAGCTTAGGGGGACAGGGAAACTCCTACGAGCAGTACTTC. This sequence encodes CASSLGGQGNSYEQYF. Variable domain in full (rest from reference TRBV13 and TRBJ2-7): AAGVIQSPRHLIKEKRETATLKCYPIPRHDTVYWYQQGPGQDPQFLISFYEKMQSDKGSIPDRFSAQQFSDYHSELNMSSLELGDSALYFCASSLGGQGNSYEQYFGPGTRLTVT.

The genes are TRBV28 and TRBJ1-2; the D is unclear. Germline-derived CDR1 and CDR2 are MDHEN and SYDVKM. This CDR3 has 16 residues. V shed 6 bases and J shed 0 bases, with 17 bases lying between them. This chain's CDR3 is CASSRNSQVANYGYTF. CDR3 nucleotides: TGTGCCAGCAGCCGTAACAGCCAAGTAGCTAACTATGGCTACACCTTC.

This clone has only a few counts. J is TRBJ1-5 and V is TRBV18; a weak D match, TRBD1 (5 bases). The germline V gene encodes CDR1 KGHSH and CDR2 LQKENI. CDR3 length: 14 residues. V gave up 3 bases and J gave up 7 bases, with 13 bases separating them. CDR3 DNA: TGTGCCAGCTCACCTGGGGGACTCTCCCAGCCCCAGCATTTT. Translated: CASSPGGLSQPQHF. The full variable domain, with the rest looked up from reference TRBV18 and TRBJ1-5, is NAGVMQNPRHLVRRRGQEARLRCSPMKGHSHVYWYRQLPEEGLKFMVYLQKENIIDESGMPKERFSAEFPKEGPSILRIQQVVRGDSAAYFCASSPGGLSQPQHFGDGTRLSIL.

V and J are TRBV14 and TRBJ2-7; 7 positions match TRBD1. The CDR3 runs to 15 residues. V shed 4 bases and J 2 bases; nucleotides not matched to a gene: 8. Germline CDR1 and CDR2: SGHDN and FVKESK. The CDR3 is CASSPRGQRTYEQYF. CDR3 bases: TGTGCCAGCAGCCCAAGGGGACAGAGAACCTACGAGCAGTACTTC.